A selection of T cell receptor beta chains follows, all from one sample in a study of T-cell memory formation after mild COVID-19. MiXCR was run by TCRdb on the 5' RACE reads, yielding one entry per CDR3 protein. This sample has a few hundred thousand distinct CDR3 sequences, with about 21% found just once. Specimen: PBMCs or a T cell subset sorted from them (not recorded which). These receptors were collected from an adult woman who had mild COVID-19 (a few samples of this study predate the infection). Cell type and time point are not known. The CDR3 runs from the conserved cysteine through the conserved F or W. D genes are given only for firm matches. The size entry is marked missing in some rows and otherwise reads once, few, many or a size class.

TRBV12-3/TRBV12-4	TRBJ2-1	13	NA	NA	TGTGCCAGCAGACAAGACAGTTCCAATGAGCAGTTCTTC	CASRQDSSNEQFF
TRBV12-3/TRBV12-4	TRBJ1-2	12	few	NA	TGTGCCAGCAGCTCGGTCGTGGGGGTGTACACCTTC	CASSSVVGVYTF
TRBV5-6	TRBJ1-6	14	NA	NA	TGTGCCAGCAGCTTAATAGGGGACAATTCACCCCTCCACTTT	CASSLIGDNSPLHF
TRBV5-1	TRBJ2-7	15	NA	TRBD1	TGCGCCAGCAGACTAACAGGGGTAGGAAGCGACGAGCAGTACTTC	CASRLTGVGSDEQYF
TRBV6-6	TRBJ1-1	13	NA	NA	TGTGCCAGCAGTGGGAGTCGAGGGACTGAAGCTTTCTTT	CASSGSRGTEAFF
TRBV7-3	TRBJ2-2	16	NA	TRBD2	TGTGCCAGCAGCGAAACCGGGGGAGCGGGGACCGGGGAGCTGTTTTTT	CASSETGGAGTGELFF
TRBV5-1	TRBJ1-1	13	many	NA	TGCGCCAGCAGCTTCGGGCTGAACACTGAAGCTTTCTTT	CASSFGLNTEAFF
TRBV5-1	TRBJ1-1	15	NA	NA	TGCGCCAGCAGCCCAGCGCAGAGGAGCCACACTGAAGCTTTCTTT	CASSPAQRSHTEAFF
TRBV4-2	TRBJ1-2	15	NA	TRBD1	TGTGCCAGCAGCCAAGAAGGACAGGGATTAAATGGCTACACCTTC	CASSQEGQGLNGYTF
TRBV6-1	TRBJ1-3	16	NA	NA	TGTGCCAGCAGTGAAGCGGTTGGGAGCTCTGGAAACACCATATATTTT	CASSEAVGSSGNTIYF
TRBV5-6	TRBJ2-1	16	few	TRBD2	TGTGCCAGCAGCTTTTCTAGCGGGCGCCCCGGCAATGAGCAGTTCTTC	CASSFSSGRPGNEQFF
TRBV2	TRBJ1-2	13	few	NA	TGTGCCAGCAGTGAAATGCTTAACTATGGCTACACCTTC	CASSEMLNYGYTF
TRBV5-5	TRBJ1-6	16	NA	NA	TGTGCCAGCAGCTGGGGGGGTAGCTCCTATAATTCACCCCTCCACTTT	CASSWGGSSYNSPLHF
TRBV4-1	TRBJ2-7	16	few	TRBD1	TGCGCCAGCAGCCAACCCTCGAGCAGGGGGATGTACGAGCAGTACTTC	CASSQPSSRGMYEQYF
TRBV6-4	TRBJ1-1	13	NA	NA	TGTGCCAGCAGAGAAGGGGTGAACACTGAAGCTTTCTTT	CASREGVNTEAFF
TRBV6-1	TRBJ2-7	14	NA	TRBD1	TGTGCCAGCAGTGAATGGGGGACAGGGTACGAGCAGTACTTC	CASSEWGTGYEQYF
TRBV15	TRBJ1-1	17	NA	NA	TGTGCCACCAGCAGATCGAACAGGGTTCGATTAAGCACTGAAGCTTTCTTT	CATSRSNRVRLSTEAFF
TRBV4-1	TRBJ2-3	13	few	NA	TGCGCCAGCAGCCAAAATCGGGGGTCTGTTCGGTATTTT	CASSQNRGSVRYF
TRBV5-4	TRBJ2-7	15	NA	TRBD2	TGTGCCAGCAGCTTGGGAGCGGGGGGGCCCTACGAGCAGTACTTC	CASSLGAGGPYEQYF
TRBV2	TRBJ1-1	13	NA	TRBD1	TGTGCCAGCAGAGCGGACAGGGGGCCTGAAGCTTTCTTT	CASRADRGPEAFF
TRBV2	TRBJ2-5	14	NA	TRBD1	TGTGCCAGCTATGAGGCAGGGGGCAAGAAGACCCAGTACTTC	CASYEAGGKKTQYF
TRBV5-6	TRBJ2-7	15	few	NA	TGTGCCAGCAGCTTATCTGGGGGTAATCTCTACGAGCAGTACTTC	CASSLSGGNLYEQYF
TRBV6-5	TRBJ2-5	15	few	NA	TGTGCCAGCAGCCCTCCCGGATTGGCTGGCGAGACCCAGTACTTC	CASSPPGLAGETQYF
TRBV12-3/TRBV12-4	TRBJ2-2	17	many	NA	TGTGCCAGCAGTAGTGGCCTTTACCGTCTATCCAGTGGGGAGCTGTTTTTT	CASSSGLYRLSSGELFF
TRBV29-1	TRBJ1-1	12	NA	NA	TGCAGCGTTGTGAGGGTTGGGGCGGCAGCTTTCTTT	CSVVRVGAAAFF
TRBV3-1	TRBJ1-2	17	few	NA	TGTGCCAGCAGCCAACTCATGGGCGCCGGGACGGACTATGGCTACACCTTC	CASSQLMGAGTDYGYTF
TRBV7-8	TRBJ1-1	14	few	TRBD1	TGTGCCAGCAGCCCAGGAGGGACACACAGGGGAGCTTTCTTT	CASSPGGTHRGAFF
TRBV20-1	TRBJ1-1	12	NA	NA	TGCAGTGCTAGACCCCGGGACGGTGAAGCTTTCTTT	CSARPRDGEAFF
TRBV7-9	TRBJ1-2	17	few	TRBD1	TGTGCCAGCAGCTCACCGGACAGGGGTGATAAGGGGAACGGCTACACCTTC	CASSSPDRGDKGNGYTF
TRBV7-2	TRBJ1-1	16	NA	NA	TGTGCCAGCAGCCCTAGTTGGGGAGGCAGGAACACTGAAGCTTTCTTT	CASSPSWGGRNTEAFF
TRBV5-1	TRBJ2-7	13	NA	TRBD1	TGCGCCAGCAGGGTAGGGGGCGCGTACGAGCAGTACTTC	CASRVGGAYEQYF
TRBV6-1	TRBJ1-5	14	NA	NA	TGTGCCAGCAGTGAAGGAGGACAGAATCAGCCCCAGCATTTT	CASSEGGQNQPQHF
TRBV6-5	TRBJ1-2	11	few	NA	TGTGCCAGCAGTAATTTATATGGCTACACCTTC	CASSNLYGYTF
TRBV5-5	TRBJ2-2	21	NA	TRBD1	TGTGCCAGCAGCTTGCCCCCCTGGACAGGGGACGCACCGACGAACACCGGGGAGCTGTTTTTT	CASSLPPWTGDAPTNTGELFF
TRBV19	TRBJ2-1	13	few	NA	TGTGCCAGTAGTATTTTCACTTCTGGTGAGCAGTTCTTC	CASSIFTSGEQFF
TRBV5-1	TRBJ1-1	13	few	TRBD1	TGCGCCAGCAGCTTGGCCCACAGGGGAGAAGCTTTCTTT	CASSLAHRGEAFF
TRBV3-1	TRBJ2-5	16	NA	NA	TGTGCCAGCAGCCACGCGCGGGGCGTCTTTAGGGAGACCCAGTACTTC	CASSHARGVFRETQYF
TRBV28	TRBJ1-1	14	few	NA	TGTGCCAGCAGTACGACAGGAATCGCCCCTCAAGCTTTCTTT	CASSTTGIAPQAFF
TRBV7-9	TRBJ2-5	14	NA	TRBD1	TGTGCCAGCAGCGCGGACAGGGGGCGTAATGTCCAGTACTTC	CASSADRGRNVQYF
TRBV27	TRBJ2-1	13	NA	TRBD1	TGTGCCAGCAGCAGGACAGGGGTCCATGAGCAGTTCTTC	CASSRTGVHEQFF
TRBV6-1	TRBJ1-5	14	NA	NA	TGTGCCAGCAGTGGCTACAGGGTTGGACAGCCCCAGCATTTT	CASSGYRVGQPQHF
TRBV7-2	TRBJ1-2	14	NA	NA	TGTGCCAGCAGCTTTTCCGGGACAAAGGGAGGCTACACCTTC	CASSFSGTKGGYTF
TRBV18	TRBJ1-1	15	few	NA	TGTGCCAGCTCACTCCTATCCGGGGGGAACACTGAAGCTTTCTTT	CASSLLSGGNTEAFF
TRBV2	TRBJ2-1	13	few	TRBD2	TGTGCCAGCAGTATCTCAGGACTAGCGGTACAGTTCTTC	CASSISGLAVQFF
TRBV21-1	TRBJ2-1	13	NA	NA	TGTGCCAGCAGCACCCCTCAGGGGGACGAGCAGTTCTTC	CASSTPQGDEQFF
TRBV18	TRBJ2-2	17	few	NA	TGTGCCAGCTCACCCAACAGTCCCCACGCGAACACCGGGGAGCTGTTTTTT	CASSPNSPHANTGELFF
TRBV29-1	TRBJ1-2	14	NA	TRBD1	TGCAGCCTATTTGGGACAGGAAATAACTATGGCTACACCTTC	CSLFGTGNNYGYTF
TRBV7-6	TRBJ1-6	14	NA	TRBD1	TGTGCCAGCAGCTCGGGACAGAATAATTCACCCCTCCACTTT	CASSSGQNNSPLHF
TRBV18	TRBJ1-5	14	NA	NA	TGTGCCAGCTCTTTGGACAGCGGCTATCAGCCCCAGCATTTT	CASSLDSGYQPQHF
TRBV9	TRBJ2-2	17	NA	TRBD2	TGTGCCAGCAGCTTGGGACTAGCGGGGGCTTATACCGGGGAGCTGTTTTTT	CASSLGLAGAYTGELFF
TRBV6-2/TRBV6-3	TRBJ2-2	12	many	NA	TGTGCCAGCAGTTGGGGCACCGGGGAGCTGTTTTTT	CASSWGTGELFF
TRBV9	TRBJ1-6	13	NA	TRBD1	TGTGCCAGCAGCGTACAGGTCCCGGACAGGGCCGACTTT	CASSVQVPDRADF
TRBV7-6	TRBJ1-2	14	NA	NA	TGTGCCAGCAGCCACCTGACAGGCCCCCATGGCTACACCTTC	CASSHLTGPHGYTF
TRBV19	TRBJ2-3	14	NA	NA	TGTGCCAGTAGTAGCCTGCTGGGCACAGATACGCAGTATTTT	CASSSLLGTDTQYF